The rows below give T cell receptor beta chains drawn from one sample of a study of post-analysis software for immune sequencing data. One entry per CDR3 protein, called by TCRdb with MiXCR from the PCR reads. The data show 450,000 to 700,000 distinct CDR3 sequences, around 40% seen once. The sample was blood. Receptors were obtained from a girl aged 10 to 17 with multiple sclerosis. Each CDR3 is given without its conserved first and last residue. A row's size may be missing; if present it is once, few, many or a size class.

.,TRBV12-3/TRBV12-4,TRBJ1-4,ASTSGSNEKLF
.,TRBV11-2,TRBJ1-4,ASSPVGGATNEKLF
.,TRBV6-2/TRBV6-3,TRBJ1-5,ASHRDGNQPQH
few,TRBV5-6,TRBJ1-2,ASSSLSGRDYGYT
few,TRBV12-3/TRBV12-4,TRBJ2-5,ASTPLAAGETQY
.,TRBV11-3,TRBJ2-1,ASSSLLAGGVDEQF
.,TRBV9,TRBJ1-1,ASSGRQGRDTEAF
few,TRBV5-1,TRBJ2-3,ASSLGGKGTDTQY
.,TRBV12-3/TRBV12-4,TRBJ1-4,ASSLSQGTEKLF
many,TRBV5-5,TRBJ2-7,ASSFQGDEQY
.,TRBV2,TRBJ2-3,ASSEDGRGYTDTQY
.,TRBV3-1,TRBJ1-1,ASSQDWAGDTEAF
few,TRBV7-3,TRBJ2-3,ASSPKRGGLTDTQY
few,TRBV7-9,TRBJ2-3,ASSLRRGQTDTQY
.,TRBV20-1,TRBJ1-5,SARVVGSGQPQH
.,TRBV10-3,TRBJ2-1,AISESAGGPWDDEQF
.,TRBV12-3/TRBV12-4,TRBJ1-2,ASTIGQSLRYGYT
.,TRBV4-1,TRBJ1-2,ASSQVGDRLYGYT
.,TRBV10-1,TRBJ2-4,ASMWKKNIQY
.,TRBV7-2,TRBJ2-7,ASSPGQGVPTYEQY
.,TRBV7-9,TRBJ1-2,ASSLAGGPAGYT
.,TRBV5-1,TRBJ2-4,ASSLAGRGIGVAKNIQY
.,TRBV6-1,TRBJ1-1,ASSEQGADTEAF
.,TRBV12-3/TRBV12-4,TRBJ2-7,ASSRRTSGNSYEQY
.,TRBV5-1,TRBJ1-2,ASSPGTDVLNYGYT
.,TRBV20-1,TRBJ1-1,SASLGSDAGRAEAF
.,TRBV5-1,TRBJ2-4,ASTGGLAKNIQY
.,TRBV15,TRBJ2-3,ATSRDRGPTDTQY
few,TRBV2,TRBJ2-5,ASSVRRGLQETQY
.,TRBV11-3,TRBJ2-7,ASSVGPNYEQY
.,TRBV10-3,TRBJ2-5,AISGAAERTHEETQY
.,TRBV12-3/TRBV12-4,TRBJ2-1,ASTLTNNEQF
.,TRBV5-1,TRBJ1-2,ASSPPGVEDGYT
few,TRBV10-3,TRBJ2-7,AINDPGQAAYEQY
few,TRBV7-9,TRBJ1-2,ASSRDRGAGYT
few,TRBV12-3/TRBV12-4,TRBJ1-6,ASSLTGRGNSPLH
.,TRBV10-3,TRBJ2-5,AISATSKETQY
few,TRBV7-6,TRBJ2-7,ASSLVRQGGYEQY
.,TRBV7-9,TRBJ2-3,ASSLRLADPRDTQY
.,TRBV4-1,TRBJ2-7,ASSPGGGYLSYEQY
few,TRBV29-1,TRBJ2-1,SVEDHGTSGGSYNEQF
.,TRBV12-3/TRBV12-4,TRBJ2-1,ASSLTTRVYNEQF